This TCR beta chain was observed in a study of beta chain features in type 1 diabetes. Study as a whole: Patients shared similar age, gender and cell yields with healthy donors. Taken together, all samples contributed 107,917,701 examined sorted cells.

Sorting with CD45RO/CCR7/CD25/CD127/CD95/CD27 yielded naive, central memory, regulatory and stem-like memory CD4+ cells. V shed 7 bases and J shed 4 bases, with 11 bases lying between them. Germline V gives CDR1 SGHRS, CDR2 YFSETQ. CDR3 size: 12 residues. The sequenced template was cDNA made from the entire isolated RNA. The repertoire was sequenced with immunoSEQ multiplex PCR; TCRdb's copy has only in-frame clones and lacks some. The sample shows under 900,000 clones, about 17% of them seen only once. Input material: naive CD4+ T cells from blood. The TCR originated in a woman between 18 and 30 years old in good health. V usage is TRBV5-1 and J usage is TRBJ1-2; the D gene is possibly TRBD1 (5 bases). Written as DNA, the CDR3 is TGCGCCAGCCGCCCTGGGGCCTATGGCTACACCTTC. It is translated as CASRPGAYGYTF.